The rows below give T cell receptor beta chains drawn from one sample of a study of T cell responses to AZD1222 COVID-19 vaccine. TCRdb's table, derived via immunoSEQ multiplex PCR, lists solely in-frame clones and lacks some. This sample has fewer than 120,000 clones, with 88% found just once. The specimen comprised peripheral blood, sampled on day 0 of AZD1222 vaccination. The receptors originated from an adult in good health. CDR3s include the opening cysteine and the closing phenylalanine or tryptophan. The order of the fields is J gene, clone size, D gene, V gene, CDR3 DNA, CDR3 protein. The D gene is left open where the match is weak. Clone size is given for some rows only: seen once, a few or many times, or a class if the clone is expanded.

TRBJ2-3 - - TRBV14 TGTGCCAGCAGCCAACGTTCCCACTTATTGGATACGCAGTATTTT CASSQRSHLLDTQYF
TRBJ1-1 - - TRBV7-9 TGTGCCAGCAGCTTACGACAGGCCCCTCCTGAAGCTTTCTTT CASSLRQAPPEAFF
TRBJ1-3 - - TRBV5-6 TGTGCCAGCAGCTTAAGGGGCCCCAGCGTGGGAAACACCATATATTTT CASSLRGPSVGNTIYF
TRBJ2-7 - - TRBV7-2 TGTGCCAGCAGCCTAGCGTCTCCCTACGAGCAGTACTTC CASSLASPYEQYF
TRBJ2-5 - TRBD2 TRBV5-6 TGTGCCAGCAGCCCCGGGACTACATTCCAAGAGACCCAGTACTTC CASSPGTTFQETQYF
TRBJ1-6 - - TRBV6-6 TGTGCCAGCAGTTTACAGGCCCAAACTAATTCACCCCTCCACTTT CASSLQAQTNSPLHF
TRBJ1-5 - TRBD1 TRBV6-5 TGTGCCAGCAGATCGACAGGGGGGTTCGATCAGCCCCAGCATTTT CASRSTGGFDQPQHF
TRBJ1-1 - TRBD1 TRBV7-9 TGTGCCAGCAGCCGAAACGGTGCGGGACAGTCGGCTTTCTTT CASSRNGAGQSAFF
TRBJ1-6 - - TRBV20-1 TGCAGTGCTAGTGGCCAAGTTAATTCACCCCTCCACTTT CSASGQVNSPLHF
TRBJ2-3 few TRBD2 TRBV5-4 TGTGCCAGCAGCTCTGGAAGCCGCGGGAGAGCAGATACGCAGTATTTT CASSSGSRGRADTQYF
TRBJ2-7 - - TRBV19 TGTGCCAGTAGTAAGGCTCCAGGCCGAGGCTACGAGCAGTACTTC CASSKAPGRGYEQYF
TRBJ2-7 once TRBD1 TRBV7-9 TGTGCCGGCGGACGCGGGGACAGGGATTACGAGCAGTACTTC CAGGRGDRDYEQYF
TRBJ2-3 few - TRBV5-1 TGCGCCAGCAGCGAGGGACGCCCTAGCACAGATACGCAGTATTTT CASSEGRPSTDTQYF
TRBJ1-3 once TRBD1 TRBV30 TGCTCGACGACAGGGTGGAATGGAAACACCATATATTTT CSTTGWNGNTIYF
TRBJ1-1 - TRBD1 TRBV5-1 TGCGCCAGCAGCTTGGGGGCAGGGGGTAGTTGGACTGAAGCTTTCTTT CASSLGAGGSWTEAFF
TRBJ2-3 - TRBD2 TRBV29-1 TGCAGCGTCTGGACTAGCCCTGGGACAGATACGCAGTATTTT CSVWTSPGTDTQYF
TRBJ2-1 - TRBD2 TRBV5-1 TGCGCCAGCAGCTTGTCGACTAGCGGGGGTATGAATGAGCAGTTCTTC CASSLSTSGGMNEQFF
TRBJ2-7 once TRBD2 TRBV10-3 TGTGCCATCAGTGGGACTAGCGGGAGTCGGGGCTTGGGGGAGCAGTACTTC CAISGTSGSRGLGEQYF
TRBJ2-3 few - TRBV21-1 TGTGCCAGCAGCGCGATCCGTCCTAACAGGGGGAGCACAGATACGCAGTATTTT CASSAIRPNRGSTDTQYF
TRBJ1-4 - - TRBV10-3 TGTGCCACCTCGGGGACAAGAAATGAAAAACTGTTTTTT CATSGTRNEKLFF
TRBJ1-3 - - TRBV10-2 TGCGCCAGCAGTGACCGAGGGGAGAACACCATATATTTT CASSDRGENTIYF
TRBJ1-1 - - TRBV18 TGTGCCAGCTCACCAGATTTGGGCCGAAATGAAGCTTTCTTT CASSPDLGRNEAFF
TRBJ1-5 - TRBD1 TRBV10-3 TGTGCCATCAGTATGACAGGGGATCAGCCCCAGCATTTT CAISMTGDQPQHF
TRBJ1-2 once - TRBV11-2 TGTGCCAGCAGCGACAACCCGGGGGCAGGCTATGGCTACACCTTC CASSDNPGAGYGYTF
TRBJ1-2 - - TRBV6-5 TGTGCCAGCAGCCCCCATCACACTTCGGGGTATGGCTACACCTTC CASSPHHTSGYGYTF
TRBJ1-6 once - TRBV7-9 TGTGCCAGCAGCTCGGGACACCCTTATTCACCCCTCCACTTT CASSSGHPYSPLHF
TRBJ2-5 once TRBD1 TRBV7-2 TGTGCCAGCAGCTTCTCGCGGGACAGGGTTAGGGAGACCCAGTACTTC CASSFSRDRVRETQYF
TRBJ2-1 - TRBD2 TRBV19 TGTGCCAGTAGTATAGTATCGGGAGGGGGGGAGTTCTTC CASSIVSGGGEFF
TRBJ1-1 - TRBD1 TRBV29-1 TGCAGCGCGGACAGGGGGAACACTGAAGCTTTCTTT CSADRGNTEAFF
TRBJ1-5 once - TRBV19 TGTGCCAGTAGTAAGAATCGGGGGGAGCCCCAGCATTTT CASSKNRGEPQHF
TRBJ1-4 - - TRBV9 TGTGCCAGCAGCGTAAAAGGGGGAGGAAATGAAAAACTGTTTTTT CASSVKGGGNEKLFF
TRBJ2-5 - TRBD1 TRBV4-1 TGCGCCAGCAGAAACAGGGGGGTATCAGAGACCCAGTACTTC CASRNRGVSETQYF
TRBJ1-1 - - TRBV7-8 TGTGCCAGCAGCTTAGAAGACAGGCTGAACACTGAAGCTTTCTTT CASSLEDRLNTEAFF
TRBJ1-2 - - TRBV27 TGTGCCAGCAGTTTATTTTTGGGGGCTCATCTTGACTATGGCTACACCTTC CASSLFLGAHLDYGYTF